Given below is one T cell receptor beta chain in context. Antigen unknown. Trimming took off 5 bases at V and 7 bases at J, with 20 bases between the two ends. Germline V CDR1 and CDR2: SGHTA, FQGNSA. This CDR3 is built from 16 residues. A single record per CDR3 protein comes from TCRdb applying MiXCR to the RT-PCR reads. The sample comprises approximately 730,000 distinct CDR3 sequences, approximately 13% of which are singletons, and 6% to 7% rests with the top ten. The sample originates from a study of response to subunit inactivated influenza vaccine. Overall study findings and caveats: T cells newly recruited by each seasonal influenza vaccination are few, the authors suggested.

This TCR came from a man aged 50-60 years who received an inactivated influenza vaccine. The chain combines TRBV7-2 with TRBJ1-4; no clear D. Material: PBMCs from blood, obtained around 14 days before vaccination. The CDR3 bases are TGTGCCAGCAGCCGAGCGGGTCTCCCGGTCGGTGAAAAACTGTTTTTT. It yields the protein CASSRAGLPVGEKLFF.